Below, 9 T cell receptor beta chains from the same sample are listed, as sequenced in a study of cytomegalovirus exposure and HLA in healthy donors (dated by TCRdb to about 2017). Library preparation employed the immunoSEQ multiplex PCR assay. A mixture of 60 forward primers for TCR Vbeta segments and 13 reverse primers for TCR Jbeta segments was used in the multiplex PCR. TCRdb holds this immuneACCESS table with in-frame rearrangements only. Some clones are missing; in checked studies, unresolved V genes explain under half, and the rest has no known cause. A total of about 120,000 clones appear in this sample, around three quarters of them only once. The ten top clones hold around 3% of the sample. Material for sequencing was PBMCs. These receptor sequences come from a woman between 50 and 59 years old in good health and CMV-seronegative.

The CDR3 bases are TGTGCCAGCAGCGTAATGACTAGCGGGAGGGGAAATACGCAGTATTTT. It is translated as CASSVMTSGRGNTQYF. The chain couples TRBV9 to TRBJ2-3, with 14 positions matching TRBD2. The germline V gene has CDR1 SGDLS and CDR2 YYNGEE. The CDR3 spans 16 residues. The V and J ends lost 1 base and 7 bases, in that order; junction bases with no gene match: 5. The full variable domain, completed using reference TRBV9 and TRBJ2-3, is DSGVTQTPKHLITATGQRVTLRCSPRSGDLSVYWYQQSLDQGLQFLIQYYNGEERAKGNILERFSAQQFPDLHSELNLSSLELGDSALYFCASSVMTSGRGNTQYFGPGTRLTVL.

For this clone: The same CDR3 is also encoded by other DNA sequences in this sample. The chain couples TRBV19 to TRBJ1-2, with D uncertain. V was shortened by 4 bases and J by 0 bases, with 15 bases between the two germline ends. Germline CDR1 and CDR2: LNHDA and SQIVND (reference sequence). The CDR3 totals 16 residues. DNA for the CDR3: TGTGCCAGTAGTACTAAAGTGGGCAGAGCTAACTATGGCTACACCTTC. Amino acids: CASSTKVGRANYGYTF.

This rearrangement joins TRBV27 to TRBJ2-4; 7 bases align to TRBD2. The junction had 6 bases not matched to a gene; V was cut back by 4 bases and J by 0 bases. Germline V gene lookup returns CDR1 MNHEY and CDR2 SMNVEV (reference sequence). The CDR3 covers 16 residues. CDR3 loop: CASSSWDYLAKNIQYF. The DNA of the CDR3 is TGTGCCAGCAGTTCTTGGGACTATCTAGCCAAAAACATTCAGTACTTC.

The CDR3, as DNA: TGTGCCAGCCGAAATAGCCTCTATGGCTACACCTTC. This gives the protein CASRNSLYGYTF. The chain uses TRBV28 and TRBJ1-2; D remains ambiguous. Per the germline V gene, CDR1 is MDHEN and CDR2 is SYDVKM. Trimming removed 8 bases at V and 4 bases at J, with 11 bases between. The CDR3 is 12 amino acids.

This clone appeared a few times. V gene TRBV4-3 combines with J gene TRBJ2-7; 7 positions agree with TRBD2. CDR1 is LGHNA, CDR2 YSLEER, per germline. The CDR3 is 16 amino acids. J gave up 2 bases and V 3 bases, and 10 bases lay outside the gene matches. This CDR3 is CASSHSPASGAYEQYF. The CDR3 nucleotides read TGCGCCAGCAGCCATTCTCCGGCTAGCGGAGCCTACGAGCAGTACTTC.

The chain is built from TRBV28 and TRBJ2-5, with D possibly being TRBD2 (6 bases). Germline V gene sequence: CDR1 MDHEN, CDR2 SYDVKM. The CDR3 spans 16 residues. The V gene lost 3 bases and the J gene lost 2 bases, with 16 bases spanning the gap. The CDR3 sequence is CASSFNPSAEQETQYF. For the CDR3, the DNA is TGTGCCAGCAGTTTCAATCCTAGCGCGGAACAAGAGACCCAGTACTTC.

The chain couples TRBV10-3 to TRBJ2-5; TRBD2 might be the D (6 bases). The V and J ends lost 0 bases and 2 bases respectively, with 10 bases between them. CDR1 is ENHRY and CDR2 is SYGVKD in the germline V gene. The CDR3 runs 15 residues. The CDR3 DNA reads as TGTGCCATCAGTGAGTCGGGAGGCCCTCAAGAGACCCAGTACTTC. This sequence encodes CAISESGGPQETQYF.

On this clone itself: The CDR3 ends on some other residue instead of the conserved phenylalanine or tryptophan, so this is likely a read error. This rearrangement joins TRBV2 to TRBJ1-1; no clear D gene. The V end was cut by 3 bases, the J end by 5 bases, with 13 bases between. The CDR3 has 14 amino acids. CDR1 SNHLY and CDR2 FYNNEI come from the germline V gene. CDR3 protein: CASSDQEGGTEAFL. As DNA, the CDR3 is TGTGCCAGCAGTGATCAGGAAGGAGGAACTGAAGCTTTCCTT.

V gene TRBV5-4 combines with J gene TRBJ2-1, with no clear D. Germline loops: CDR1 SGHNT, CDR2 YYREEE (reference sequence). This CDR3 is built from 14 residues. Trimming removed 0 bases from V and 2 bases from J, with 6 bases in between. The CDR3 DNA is TGTGCCAGCAGCTTGGACGGAGCCTACAATGAGCAGTTCTTC. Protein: CASSLDGAYNEQFF.